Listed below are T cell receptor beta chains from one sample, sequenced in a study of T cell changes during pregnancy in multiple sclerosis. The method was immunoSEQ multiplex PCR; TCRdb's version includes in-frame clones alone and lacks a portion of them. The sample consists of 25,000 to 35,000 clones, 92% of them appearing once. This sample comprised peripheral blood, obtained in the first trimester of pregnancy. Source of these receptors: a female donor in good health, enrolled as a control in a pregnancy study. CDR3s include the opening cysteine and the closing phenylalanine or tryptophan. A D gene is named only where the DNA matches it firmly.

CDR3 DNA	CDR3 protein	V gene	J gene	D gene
TGTGCCAGCAGTTACTTAACGGGCGAGCAGTACTTC	CASSYLTGEQYF	TRBV6-5	TRBJ2-7	-
TGCAGCGTTGAAGAAAACAGAAACACTGAAGCTTTCTTT	CSVEENRNTEAFF	TRBV29-1	TRBJ1-1	-
TGTGCCTGGAGTGCAAAACAGGGGGACATAGCCAAAAACATTCAGTACTTC	CAWSAKQGDIAKNIQYF	TRBV30	TRBJ2-4	TRBD1
TGTGCCAGCAGCATATCCGGGACAGATGAAGCTTTCTTT	CASSISGTDEAFF	TRBV9	TRBJ1-1	TRBD1
TGTGCCAGCCAAGCCTCCAGGACAGGGGGCCCCTACGAGCAGTACTTC	CASQASRTGGPYEQYF	TRBV19	TRBJ2-7	TRBD1
TGTGCCTGGCCCGGAGGGGCGGGGGGTGGTGGCTACACCTTC	CAWPGGAGGGGYTF	TRBV30	TRBJ1-2	-
TGTGCCAGCGGGCGGGGGGCCACAGATACGCAGTATTTT	CASGRGATDTQYF	TRBV7-6	TRBJ2-3	TRBD2
TGTGCCAGCAGCCCCCGGGGGGGGGCTTTAGGTTATGGCTACACCTTC	CASSPRGGALGYGYTF	TRBV13	TRBJ1-2	-
TGTGCCAGCATTCGGACGGGACAAGACTCCTACAATGAGCAGTTCTTC	CASIRTGQDSYNEQFF	TRBV2	TRBJ2-1	-
TGTGCCAGCAGTTTTGGGGACAGGAACACTGAAGCTTTCTTT	CASSFGDRNTEAFF	TRBV28	TRBJ1-1	TRBD1
TGCGCCAGCAGCTTGGCTGCTAGCGGGAACACCGGGGAGCTGTTTTTT	CASSLAASGNTGELFF	TRBV5-1	TRBJ2-2	TRBD2
TGTGCCAGCAGTCACTCCGGACTAGCGGGGTTGGGCGGGGAGCTGTTTTTT	CASSHSGLAGLGGELFF	TRBV27	TRBJ2-2	TRBD2
TGTGCCAGCAGCCCGACGGACAGGGGGATTCAGCCCCAGCATTTT	CASSPTDRGIQPQHF	TRBV5-5	TRBJ1-5	TRBD1
TGTGCCAGCAGCCCGGGACTAGCGGGGTCCACAGATACGCAGTATTTT	CASSPGLAGSTDTQYF	TRBV7-9	TRBJ2-3	TRBD2